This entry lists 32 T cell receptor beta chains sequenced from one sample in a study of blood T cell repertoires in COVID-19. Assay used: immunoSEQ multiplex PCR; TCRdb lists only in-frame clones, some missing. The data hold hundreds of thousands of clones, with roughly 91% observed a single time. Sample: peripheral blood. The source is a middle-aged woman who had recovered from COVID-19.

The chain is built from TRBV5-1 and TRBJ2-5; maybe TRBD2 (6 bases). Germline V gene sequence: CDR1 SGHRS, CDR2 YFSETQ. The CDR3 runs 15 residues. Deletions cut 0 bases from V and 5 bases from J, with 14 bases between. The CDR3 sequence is CASSLGPGAGETQYF. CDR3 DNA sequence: TGCGCCAGCAGCTTGGGGCCGGGAGCTGGGGAGACCCAGTACTTC.

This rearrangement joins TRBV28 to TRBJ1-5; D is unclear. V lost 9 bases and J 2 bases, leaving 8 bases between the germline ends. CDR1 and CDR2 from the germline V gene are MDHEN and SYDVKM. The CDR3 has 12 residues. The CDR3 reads CARREGNQPQHF. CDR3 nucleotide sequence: TGTGCCAGGAGGGAGGGCAATCAGCCCCAGCATTTT.

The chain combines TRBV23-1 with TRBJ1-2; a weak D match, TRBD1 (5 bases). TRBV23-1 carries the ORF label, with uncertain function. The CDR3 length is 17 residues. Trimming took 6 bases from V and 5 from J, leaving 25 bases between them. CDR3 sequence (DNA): TGCGCCAGCAGCCTCAGGGCTCCCTCACCCTTATTATATGGCTACACCTTC. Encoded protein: CASSLRAPSPLLYGYTF.

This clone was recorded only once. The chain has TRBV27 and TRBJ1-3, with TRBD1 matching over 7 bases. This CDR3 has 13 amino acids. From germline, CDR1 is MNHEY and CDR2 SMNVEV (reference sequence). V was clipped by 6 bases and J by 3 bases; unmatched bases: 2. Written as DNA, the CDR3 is TGTGCCAGCAGCGACAGGGTTGGAAACACCATATATTTT. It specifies CASSDRVGNTIYF.

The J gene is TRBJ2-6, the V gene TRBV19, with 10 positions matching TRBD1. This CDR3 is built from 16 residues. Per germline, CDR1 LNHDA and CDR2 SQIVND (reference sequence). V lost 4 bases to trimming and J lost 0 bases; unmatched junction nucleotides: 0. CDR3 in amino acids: CASSRTGGSGANVLTF. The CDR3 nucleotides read TGTGCCAGTAGTAGGACAGGGGGCTCTGGGGCCAACGTCCTGACTTTC.

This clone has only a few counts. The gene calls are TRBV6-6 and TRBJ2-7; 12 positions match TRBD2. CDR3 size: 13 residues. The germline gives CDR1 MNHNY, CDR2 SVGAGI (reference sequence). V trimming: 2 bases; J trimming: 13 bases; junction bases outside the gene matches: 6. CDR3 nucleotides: TGTGCCAGCAGTTACGGGCTAGCGGGAGGGCGTTACTTC. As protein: CASSYGLAGGRYF.

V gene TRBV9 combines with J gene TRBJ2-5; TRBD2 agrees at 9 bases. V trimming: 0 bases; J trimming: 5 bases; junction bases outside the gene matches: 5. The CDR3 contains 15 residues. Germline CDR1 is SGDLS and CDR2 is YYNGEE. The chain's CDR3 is CASSVAAGGLETQYF. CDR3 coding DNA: TGTGCCAGCAGCGTAGCAGCGGGAGGATTGGAGACCCAGTACTTC.

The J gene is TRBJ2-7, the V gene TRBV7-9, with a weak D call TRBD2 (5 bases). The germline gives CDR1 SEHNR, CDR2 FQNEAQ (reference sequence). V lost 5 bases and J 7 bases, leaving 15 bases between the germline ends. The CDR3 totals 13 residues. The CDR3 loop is CASSRGGAKEQYF. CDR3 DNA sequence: TGTGCCAGCAGCCGCGGAGGAGCGAAAGAGCAGTACTTC.

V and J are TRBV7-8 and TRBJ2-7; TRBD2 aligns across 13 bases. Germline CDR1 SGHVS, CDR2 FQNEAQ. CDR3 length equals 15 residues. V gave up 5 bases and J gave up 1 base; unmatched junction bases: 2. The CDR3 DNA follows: TGTGCCAGCAGCCCGACTAGCGGGAGGTCCTACGAGCAGTACGTC. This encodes CASSPTSGRSYEQYV.

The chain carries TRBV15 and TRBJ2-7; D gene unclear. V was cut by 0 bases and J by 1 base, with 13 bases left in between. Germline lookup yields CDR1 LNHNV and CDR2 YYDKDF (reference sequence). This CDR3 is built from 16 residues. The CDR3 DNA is TGTGCCACCAGCAGAGATTGGGCCTACCGATCCTACGAGCAGTACTTC. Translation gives CATSRDWAYRSYEQYF.

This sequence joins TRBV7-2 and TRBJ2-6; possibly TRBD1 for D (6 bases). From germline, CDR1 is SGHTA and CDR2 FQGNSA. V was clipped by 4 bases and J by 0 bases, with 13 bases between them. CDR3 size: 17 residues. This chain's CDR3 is CASSSRQDGSGANVLTF. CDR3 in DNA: TGTGCCAGCAGCTCCCGACAGGACGGCTCTGGGGCCAACGTCCTGACTTTC.

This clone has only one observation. The CDR3 DNA reads TGTGCCAGCAGCCCCAGGGGGCCAGACTCGGGAGCTTTCTTT. Encoded protein: CASSPRGPDSGAFF. This sequence joins TRBV6-2 or TRBV6-3 and TRBJ1-1, with 8 bases aligning to TRBD1. With V trimmed by 6 bases and J by 10 bases, 13 bases remained unmatched. CDR1 is MNHEY and CDR2 is SVGEGT in the germline V gene. The CDR3 spans 14 residues.

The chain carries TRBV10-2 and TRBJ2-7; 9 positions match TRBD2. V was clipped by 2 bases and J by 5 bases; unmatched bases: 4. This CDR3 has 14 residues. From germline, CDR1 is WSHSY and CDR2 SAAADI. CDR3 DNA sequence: TGCGCCAGCAGTGAGGCGGGAGGGCCACACGAGCAGTACGTC. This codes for CASSEAGGPHEQYV.

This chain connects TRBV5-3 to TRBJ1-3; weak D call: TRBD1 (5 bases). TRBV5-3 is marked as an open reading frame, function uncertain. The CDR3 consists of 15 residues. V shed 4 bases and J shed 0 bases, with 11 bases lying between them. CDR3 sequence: CARSAGGDSGNTIYF. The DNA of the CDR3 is TGTGCCAGAAGCGCCGGGGGGGACTCTGGAAACACCATATATTTT.

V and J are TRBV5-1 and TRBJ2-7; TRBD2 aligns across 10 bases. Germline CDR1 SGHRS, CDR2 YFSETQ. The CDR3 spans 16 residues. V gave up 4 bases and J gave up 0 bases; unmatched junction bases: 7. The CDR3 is CASSPLLAGPSYEQYF. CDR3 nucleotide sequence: TGCGCCAGCAGCCCCCTACTAGCGGGACCCTCCTACGAGCAGTACTTC.

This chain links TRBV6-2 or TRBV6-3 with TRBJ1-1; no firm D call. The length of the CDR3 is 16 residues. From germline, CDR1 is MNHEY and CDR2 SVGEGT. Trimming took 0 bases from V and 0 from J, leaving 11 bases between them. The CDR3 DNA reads TGTGCCAGCAGTTACTCCCGAGGAGGACTGAACACTGAAGCTTTCTTT. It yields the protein CASSYSRGGLNTEAFF.

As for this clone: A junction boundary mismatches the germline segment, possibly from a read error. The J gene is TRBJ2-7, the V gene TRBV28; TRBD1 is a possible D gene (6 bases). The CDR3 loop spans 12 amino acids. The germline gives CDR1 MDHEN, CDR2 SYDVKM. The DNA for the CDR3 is TGTGCCAGCAGTCAACCGGACAGACGGGGAGACTTC. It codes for CASSQPDRRGDF.

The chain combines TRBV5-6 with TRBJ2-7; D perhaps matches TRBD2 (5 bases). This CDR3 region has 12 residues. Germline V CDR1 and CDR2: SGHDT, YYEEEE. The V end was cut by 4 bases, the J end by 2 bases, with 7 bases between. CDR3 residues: CASSPGAYEQYF. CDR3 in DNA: TGTGCCAGCAGCCCCGGGGCCTACGAGCAGTACTTC.

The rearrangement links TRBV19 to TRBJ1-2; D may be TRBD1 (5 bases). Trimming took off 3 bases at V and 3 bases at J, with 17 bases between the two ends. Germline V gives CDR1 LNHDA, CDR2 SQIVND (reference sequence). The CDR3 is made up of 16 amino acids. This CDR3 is CASSMGRPEYYYGYTF. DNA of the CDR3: TGTGCCAGTAGTATGGGGCGGCCCGAATACTACTATGGCTACACCTTC.

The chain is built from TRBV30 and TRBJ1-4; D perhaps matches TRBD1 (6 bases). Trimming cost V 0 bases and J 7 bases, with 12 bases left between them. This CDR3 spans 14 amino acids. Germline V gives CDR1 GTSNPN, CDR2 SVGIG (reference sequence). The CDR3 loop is CAWSVARGGEKLFF. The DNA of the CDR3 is TGTGCCTGGAGTGTGGCAAGGGGGGGTGAAAAACTGTTTTTT. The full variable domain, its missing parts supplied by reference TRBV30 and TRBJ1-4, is SQTIHQWPATLVQPVGSPLSLECTVEGTSNPNLYWYRQAAGRGLQLLFYSVGIGQISSEVPQNLSASRPQDRQFILSSKKLLLSDSGFYLCAWSVARGGEKLFFGSGTQLSVL.

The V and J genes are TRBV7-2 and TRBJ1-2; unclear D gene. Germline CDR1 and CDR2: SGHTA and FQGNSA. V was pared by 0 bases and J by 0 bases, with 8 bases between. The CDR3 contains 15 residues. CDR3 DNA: TGTGCCAGCAGCTTAGCGGGCCAGTCTAACTATGGCTACACCTTC. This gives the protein CASSLAGQSNYGYTF.

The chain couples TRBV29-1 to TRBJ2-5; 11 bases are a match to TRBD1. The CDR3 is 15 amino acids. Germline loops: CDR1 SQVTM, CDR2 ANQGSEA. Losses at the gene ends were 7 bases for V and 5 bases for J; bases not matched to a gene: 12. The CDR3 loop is CSADSDRGLGETQYF. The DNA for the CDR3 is TGCAGCGCCGACTCGGACAGGGGGCTTGGGGAGACCCAGTACTTC.

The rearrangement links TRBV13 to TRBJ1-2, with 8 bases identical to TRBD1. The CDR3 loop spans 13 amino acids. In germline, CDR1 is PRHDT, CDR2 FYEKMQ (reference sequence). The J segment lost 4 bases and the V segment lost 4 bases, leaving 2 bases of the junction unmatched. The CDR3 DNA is TGTGCCAGCAGCTCAGGACAGGGCTATGGCTACACCTTC. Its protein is CASSSGQGYGYTF. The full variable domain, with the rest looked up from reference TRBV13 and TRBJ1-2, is AAGVIQSPRHLIKEKRETATLKCYPIPRHDTVYWYQQGPGQDPQFLISFYEKMQSDKGSIPDRFSAQQFSDYHSELNMSSLELGDSALYFCASSSGQGYGYTFGSGTRLTVV.

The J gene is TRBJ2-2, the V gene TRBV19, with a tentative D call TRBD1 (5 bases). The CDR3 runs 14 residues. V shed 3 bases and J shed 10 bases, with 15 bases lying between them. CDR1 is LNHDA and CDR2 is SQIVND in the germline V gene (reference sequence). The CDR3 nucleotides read TGTGCCAGTAGTATGGGGCAGGGTAGGGTGGAGCTGTTTTTT. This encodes CASSMGQGRVELFF.

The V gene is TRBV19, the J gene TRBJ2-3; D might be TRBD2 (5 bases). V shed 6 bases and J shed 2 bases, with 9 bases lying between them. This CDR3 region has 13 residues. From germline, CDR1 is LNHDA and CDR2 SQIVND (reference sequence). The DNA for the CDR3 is TGTGCCAGTAGCGGACTGGCCACAGATACGCAGTATTTT. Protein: CASSGLATDTQYF.

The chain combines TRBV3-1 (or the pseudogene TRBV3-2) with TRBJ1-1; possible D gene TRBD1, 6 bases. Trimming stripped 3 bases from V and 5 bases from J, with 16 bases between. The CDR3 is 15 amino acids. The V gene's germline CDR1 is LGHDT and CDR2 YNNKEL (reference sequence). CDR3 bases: TGTGCCAGCAGCCACCAGGGACACCTGGGAACTGAAGCTTTCTTT. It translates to CASSHQGHLGTEAFF.

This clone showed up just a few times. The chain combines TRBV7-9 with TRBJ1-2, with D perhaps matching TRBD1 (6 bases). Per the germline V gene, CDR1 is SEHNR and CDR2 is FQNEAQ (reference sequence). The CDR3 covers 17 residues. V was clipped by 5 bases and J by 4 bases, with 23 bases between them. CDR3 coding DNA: TGTGCCAGCAGCCCCCGAGACCGGGGGGCAGTGCTCTATGGCTACACCTTC. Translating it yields CASSPRDRGAVLYGYTF.

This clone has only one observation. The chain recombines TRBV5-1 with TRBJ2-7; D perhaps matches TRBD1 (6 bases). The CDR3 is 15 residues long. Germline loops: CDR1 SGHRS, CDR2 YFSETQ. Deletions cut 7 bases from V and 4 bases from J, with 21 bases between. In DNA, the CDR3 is TGCGCCAGCGGACACCCAAATGGGGGCCAATACGAGCAGTACTTC. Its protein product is CASGHPNGGQYEQYF.

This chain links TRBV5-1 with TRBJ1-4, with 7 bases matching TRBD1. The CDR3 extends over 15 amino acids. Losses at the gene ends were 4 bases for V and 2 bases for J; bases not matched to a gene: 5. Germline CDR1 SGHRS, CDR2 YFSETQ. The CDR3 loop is CASSRGRGTNEKLFF. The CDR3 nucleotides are TGCGCCAGCAGCAGGGGGCGCGGGACTAATGAAAAACTGTTTTTT.

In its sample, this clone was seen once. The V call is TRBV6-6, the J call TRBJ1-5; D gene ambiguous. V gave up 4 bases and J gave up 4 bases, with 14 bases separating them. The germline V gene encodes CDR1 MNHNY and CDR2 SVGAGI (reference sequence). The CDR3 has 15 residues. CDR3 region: CASSSWAERNQPQHF. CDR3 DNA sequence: TGTGCCAGCAGTTCCTGGGCCGAGCGGAATCAGCCCCAGCATTTT.

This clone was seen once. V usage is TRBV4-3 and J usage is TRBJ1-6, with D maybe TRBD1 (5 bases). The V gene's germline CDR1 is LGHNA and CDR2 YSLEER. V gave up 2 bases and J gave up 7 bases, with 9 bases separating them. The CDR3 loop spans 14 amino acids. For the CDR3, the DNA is TGCGCCAGCAGCCAACGAAGGGGCAATTCACCCCTCCACTTT. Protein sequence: CASSQRRGNSPLHF.

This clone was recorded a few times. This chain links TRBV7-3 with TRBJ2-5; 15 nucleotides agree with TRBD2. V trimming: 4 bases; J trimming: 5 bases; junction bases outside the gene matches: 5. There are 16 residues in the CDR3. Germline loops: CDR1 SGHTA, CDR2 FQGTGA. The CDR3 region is CASSSGTSGRRETQYF. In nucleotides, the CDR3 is TGTGCCAGCAGCTCCGGGACTAGCGGGAGGAGGGAGACCCAGTACTTC. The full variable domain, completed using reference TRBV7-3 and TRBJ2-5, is GAGVSQTPSNKVTEKGKYVELRCDPISGHTALYWYRQSLGQGPEFLIYFQGTGAADDSGLPNDRFFAVRPEGSVSTLKIQRTERGDSAVYLCASSSGTSGRRETQYFGPGTRLLVL.